Listed below are T cell receptor beta chains from one sample, sequenced in a study of vaccination and CD4 T cells after COVID-19. Via MiXCR, TCRdb re-called the PCR reads, giving one row per CDR3 protein. The sample includes 15,000 or so distinct CDR3 sequences, 40% to 55% of them seen just once. These receptors have no identified antigens. This specimen was CD4+ T cells from blood, cultured in vitro, taken before SARS-CoV-2 vaccination. The origin of the receptors is a human donor who received a COVID-19 vaccine. Both conserved end residues are part of each CDR3. A D gene is named only where the DNA matches it firmly. A clone size is listed for some rows: how often the clone was seen (once, few, many), or a class if it is expanded.

>-|-|TRBJ2-3|TRBV7-8
TGTGCCAGCAGCGCATTTCACGTCGCAGATACGCAGTATTTT
CASSAFHVADTQYF
>-|few|TRBJ2-7|TRBV10-1
TGCGCCAGCAGTGAGTCTCCCGGGGGCGCCTCCCACGAGCAGTACTTC
CASSESPGGASHEQYF
>-|once|TRBJ2-2|TRBV5-4
TGTGCCAGCAGCCCCGAGGACCGGTTCGGGGAGCTGTTTTTT
CASSPEDRFGELFF
>-|few|TRBJ1-3|TRBV7-9
TGTGCCAGCAGGGCCGGGACCTCTGGAAACACCATATATTTT
CASRAGTSGNTIYF
>TRBD1|-|TRBJ1-2|TRBV20-1
TGCAGTGCTAGAGAGAGGGAATTAGGAGGGGGCGGCTATGGCTACACCTTC
CSARERELGGGGYGYTF
>TRBD1|few|TRBJ1-2|TRBV10-3
TGTGCCAGCCGCATCGGACAGGGGGCAAGAGGCTACACCTTC
CASRIGQGARGYTF
>-|few|TRBJ1-2|TRBV1
TGCACCAGCAGCCAAGATCACAGGGGAAGGTATGGCTACACCTTC
CTSSQDHRGRYGYTF
>TRBD2|-|TRBJ2-5|TRBV20-1
TGCAGTGCTAGAGATTGGCGGGGGCAAGAGACCCAGTACTTC
CSARDWRGQETQYF
>-|few|TRBJ2-2|TRBV24-1
TGTGCCACCAGTGATTTGCAGGACAGGAACACCGGGGAGCTGTTTTTT
CATSDLQDRNTGELFF
>TRBD2|-|TRBJ2-5|TRBV11-3
TGTGCCAGCAGCCTAGGAGTAGCGGGGGGGTACCAAGAGACCCAGTACTTC
CASSLGVAGGYQETQYF
>TRBD2|-|TRBJ2-5|TRBV2
TGTGCCAGCAGTGAATCTAGCGGTGCAGCCCAGTACTTC
CASSESSGAAQYF
>-|medium-sized|TRBJ2-7|TRBV20-1
TGCAGTGCTCGACCCCTTAATGCCTACGAGCAGTACTTC
CSARPLNAYEQYF
>-|-|TRBJ1-6|TRBV27
TGTGCCAGCAGTTTCCAGACAGGACCTCCGCGGTCACCCCTCCACTTT
CASSFQTGPPRSPLHF
>-|once|TRBJ2-7|TRBV5-6
TGTGCCAGCAGCCCTCCGGGATATATCACCTACGAGCAGTACTTC
CASSPPGYITYEQYF
>TRBD1|few|TRBJ1-6|TRBV20-1
TGCAGTGCTAGGAAGGCGACAGGGGTCGGATATAATTCACCCCTCCACTTT
CSARKATGVGYNSPLHF
>-|-|TRBJ1-6|TRBV5-4
TGTGCCAGCAGCTTGGGGGGGGGGCCAGATAATTCACCCCTCCACTTT
CASSLGGGPDNSPLHF